The entry that follows covers one T cell receptor beta chain sequence. The antigen is unknown. The data were obtained in a study of T cell responses to AZD1222 COVID-19 vaccine. Whole-study findings and limits: The number of AZD1222 recipients seropositive at baseline was only 6 or 7. Donors in the cohort were predominantly white British and more often female, and clonal diversity was possibly underestimated. Along spike, vaccine-associated CD4 TCRs were found throughout, with dominance at 160-218 and 743-854.

Libraries were prepared by immunoSEQ multiplex PCR; TCRdb keeps only in-frame clonotypes and omits some of them. The sample records 150,000 or so clones, almost 95% being singletons. Specimen: peripheral blood, collected on day 0 of AZD1222 vaccination. This sequence originates from an adult in good health.

CDR3 region: CASSWGSSGYEQYF. As DNA, the CDR3 is TGTGCCAGCAGTTGGGGTAGTAGCGGATACGAGCAGTACTTC. The rearrangement links TRBV28 to TRBJ2-7, with D perhaps matching TRBD2 (6 bases). The V gene lost 4 bases and the J gene lost 4 bases, with 14 bases spanning the gap. CDR1 is MDHEN, CDR2 SYDVKM, per germline. CDR3 size: 14 residues.